This TCR beta chain was documented in a study of cytomegalovirus exposure and HLA in healthy donors. Regarding the study as a whole: What TCR beta sequences reportedly achieved was accurate prediction of HLA-A and HLA-B alleles in most subjects. The Asian-associated ancestry cluster reportedly had fewer N-insertions than the approximately 690-donor mean in a later analysis. Sequencing likely produced, as an artifact, a cluster of highly shared sequence variants. A list of 150 or so TCR beta chains associated with cytomegalovirus was given.

The CDR3 is 11 amino acids. Looked up from germline, CDR1 is DFQATT and CDR2 is SNEGSKA (reference sequence). The V end lost 0 bases, the J end lost 3 bases, and 3 bases lay between the germline ends. Points on this clone: The antigen is unknown.

The primer mix had 60 Vbeta and 13 Jbeta primers. Sequenced by immunoSEQ multiplex PCR; TCRdb stores in-frame clones only, minus some. This sample has 55,000 to 75,000 clones, with about 68% found just once. This chain uses TRBV20-1 with TRBJ2-7, with D unresolved. This receptor was identified in a woman aged 30 to 39 in good health and CMV-seropositive. Source material: PBMCs. The CDR3 protein is CSARDYYEQYF. For the CDR3, the DNA is TGCAGTGCTAGAGACTACTACGAGCAGTACTTC.